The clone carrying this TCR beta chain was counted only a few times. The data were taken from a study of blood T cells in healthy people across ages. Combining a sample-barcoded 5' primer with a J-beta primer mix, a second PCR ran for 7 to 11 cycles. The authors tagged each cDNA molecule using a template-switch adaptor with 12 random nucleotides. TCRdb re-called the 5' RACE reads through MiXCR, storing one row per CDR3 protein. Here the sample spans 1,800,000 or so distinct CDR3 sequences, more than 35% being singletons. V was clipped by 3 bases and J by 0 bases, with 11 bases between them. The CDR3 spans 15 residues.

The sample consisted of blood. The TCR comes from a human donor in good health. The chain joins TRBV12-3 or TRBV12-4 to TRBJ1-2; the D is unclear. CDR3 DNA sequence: TGTGCCAGCAGTTTTAGCAGGAGAGCTAACTATGGCTACACCTTC. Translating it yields CASSFSRRANYGYTF.